Listed below are T cell receptor beta chains from one sample, sequenced in a study of beta chain features in type 1 diabetes. The data were produced by immunoSEQ multiplex PCR, yet TCRdb's version contains in-frame clones alone and is incomplete. The sample carries 500,000 to 850,000 clones, over 13% recorded once. The sequenced material came from naive CD4+ T cells from blood. Receptors originate from a man between 18 and 29 years old with type 1 diabetes. The CDR3 runs from the conserved cysteine through the conserved F or W. Fields, in order: D gene, clone size, J gene, V gene, CDR3 DNA, CDR3 protein. The D gene is left open where the match is weak. Expanded clones are given a class, and other clones once, few, many or no size at all.

d_gene: TRBD1
abundance: NA
j_gene: TRBJ2-5
v_gene: TRBV28
CDR3nt: TGTGCCAGCAGGGTACACCGACAGGGGTCAGGCGAGACCCAGTACTTC
CDR3aa: CASRVHRQGSGETQYF

d_gene: TRBD1
abundance: NA
j_gene: TRBJ1-6
v_gene: TRBV27
CDR3nt: TGTGCCAGCAGTTTAGTGGGACAGGGGTCCTATAATTCACCCCTCCACTTT
CDR3aa: CASSLVGQGSYNSPLHF

d_gene: NA
abundance: NA
j_gene: TRBJ1-6
v_gene: TRBV21-1
CDR3nt: TGTGCCAGCTTATGGACAGGACATAATTCACCCCTCCACTTT
CDR3aa: CASLWTGHNSPLHF

d_gene: NA
abundance: NA
j_gene: TRBJ1-2
v_gene: TRBV7-9
CDR3nt: TGTGCCAGCAGCGCTACAGCGATGAGGGGCTACACCTTC
CDR3aa: CASSATAMRGYTF

d_gene: TRBD1
abundance: NA
j_gene: TRBJ1-2
v_gene: TRBV7-2
CDR3nt: TGTGCCAGCAGCTTAGGGACAGGGGTTCGGTTGGGCTATGGCTACACCTTC
CDR3aa: CASSLGTGVRLGYGYTF

d_gene: NA
abundance: few
j_gene: TRBJ2-3
v_gene: TRBV2
CDR3nt: TGTGCCAGCAGTGAAAACGGACAGAATACGCAGTATTTT
CDR3aa: CASSENGQNTQYF

d_gene: TRBD1
abundance: few
j_gene: TRBJ1-2
v_gene: TRBV5-4
CDR3nt: TGTGCCAGCAGCTTGGTGGGACAGAACTATGGCTACACCTTC
CDR3aa: CASSLVGQNYGYTF

d_gene: TRBD2
abundance: few
j_gene: TRBJ2-3
v_gene: TRBV30
CDR3nt: TGTGCCTGGAGTGTACTCGCGGGAGGAGGAGATACGCAGTATTTT
CDR3aa: CAWSVLAGGGDTQYF

d_gene: NA
abundance: NA
j_gene: TRBJ1-1
v_gene: TRBV6-5
CDR3nt: TGTGCCAGCAGTTATGGCGGGAGCACTGAAGCTTTCTTT
CDR3aa: CASSYGGSTEAFF

d_gene: TRBD2
abundance: few
j_gene: TRBJ2-7
v_gene: TRBV27
CDR3nt: TGTGCCAGCAGTCTCGGACTAGCGGGGTACGAGCAGTACTTC
CDR3aa: CASSLGLAGYEQYF

d_gene: TRBD1
abundance: NA
j_gene: TRBJ1-4
v_gene: TRBV29-1
CDR3nt: TGCAGCGTCCCACAGGGGGCAACTAATGAAAAACTGTTTTTT
CDR3aa: CSVPQGATNEKLFF

d_gene: NA
abundance: few
j_gene: TRBJ2-1
v_gene: TRBV6-6
CDR3nt: TGTGCCAGCAGTTACTCGACAAGCTCCTACAATGAGCAGTTCTTC
CDR3aa: CASSYSTSSYNEQFF

d_gene: NA
abundance: NA
j_gene: TRBJ1-2
v_gene: TRBV7-9
CDR3nt: TGTGCCAGCAGCTTAGGGGACGATGGCTACACCTTC
CDR3aa: CASSLGDDGYTF

d_gene: TRBD1
abundance: NA
j_gene: TRBJ2-3
v_gene: TRBV5-1
CDR3nt: TGCGCCAGCAGCTCGGGACAGGGAGCAGATACGCAGTATTTT
CDR3aa: CASSSGQGADTQYF

d_gene: NA
abundance: NA
j_gene: TRBJ2-7
v_gene: TRBV18
CDR3nt: TGTGCCAGCTCACCCTCGTTCGTCCAAAGCCGCTACGAGCAGTACTTC
CDR3aa: CASSPSFVQSRYEQYF

d_gene: TRBD1
abundance: NA
j_gene: TRBJ1-1
v_gene: TRBV19
CDR3nt: TGTGCCAGCGGACAGGTTTTGGGCACTGAAGCTTTCTTT
CDR3aa: CASGQVLGTEAFF

d_gene: NA
abundance: few
j_gene: TRBJ2-2
v_gene: TRBV5-4
CDR3nt: TGTGCCAGCAGCTTGAGGAGGGTCTCGACCGGGGAGCTGTTTTTT
CDR3aa: CASSLRRVSTGELFF

d_gene: NA
abundance: NA
j_gene: TRBJ2-7
v_gene: TRBV11-3
CDR3nt: TGTGCCAGCAGCCCGACGACGGACAGAGTATTTACCTACGAGCAGTACTTC
CDR3aa: CASSPTTDRVFTYEQYF

d_gene: NA
abundance: NA
j_gene: TRBJ1-1
v_gene: TRBV5-1
CDR3nt: TGCGCCAGCAGCCAGAACAGGGCCGACACTGAAGCTTTCTTT
CDR3aa: CASSQNRADTEAFF

d_gene: TRBD2
abundance: NA
j_gene: TRBJ2-3
v_gene: TRBV30
CDR3nt: TGTGCCTGGAGTGTAGCGGGAGAAGGTACGCAGTATTTT
CDR3aa: CAWSVAGEGTQYF

d_gene: TRBD2
abundance: NA
j_gene: TRBJ2-7
v_gene: TRBV2
CDR3nt: TGTGCCAGCAGTGAAGCCCCGGGACTAGCGGGAATCGACGAGCAGTACTTC
CDR3aa: CASSEAPGLAGIDEQYF

d_gene: TRBD2
abundance: few
j_gene: TRBJ2-1
v_gene: TRBV7-9
CDR3nt: TGTGCCAGCAGCCTGATAGCGGGAGGGTACGGTGAGCAGTTCTTC
CDR3aa: CASSLIAGGYGEQFF

d_gene: NA
abundance: NA
j_gene: TRBJ2-3
v_gene: TRBV5-1
CDR3nt: TGCGCCAGCAGCTTGCTAGCGCGCACAGATACGCAGTATTTT
CDR3aa: CASSLLARTDTQYF

d_gene: TRBD1
abundance: NA
j_gene: TRBJ1-4
v_gene: TRBV27
CDR3nt: TGTGCCAGCAGTGACAGGGGGACTAATGAAAAACTGTTTTTT
CDR3aa: CASSDRGTNEKLFF

d_gene: NA
abundance: few
j_gene: TRBJ2-7
v_gene: TRBV4-1
CDR3nt: TGCGCCAGCAGCCAAGATGGCTCGAAGGGATACGAGCAGTACTTC
CDR3aa: CASSQDGSKGYEQYF

d_gene: NA
abundance: few
j_gene: TRBJ1-5
v_gene: TRBV5-6
CDR3nt: TGTGCCAGCAGCTTGTATGGGGCGAGGAGCAATCAGCCCCAGCATTTT
CDR3aa: CASSLYGARSNQPQHF

d_gene: NA
abundance: NA
j_gene: TRBJ1-6
v_gene: TRBV9
CDR3nt: TGTGCCAGCGGGACCGACAGGTTTAATTCACCCCTCCACTTT
CDR3aa: CASGTDRFNSPLHF

d_gene: TRBD1
abundance: few
j_gene: TRBJ2-1
v_gene: TRBV7-2
CDR3nt: TGTGCCAGCCTGGAGGACAGGCCGGCCTACAATGAGCAGTTCTTC
CDR3aa: CASLEDRPAYNEQFF

d_gene: NA
abundance: NA
j_gene: TRBJ2-5
v_gene: TRBV25-1
CDR3nt: TGTGCCAGCACCCAGCGACAAACCCGGGCGAAGACCCAGTACTTC
CDR3aa: CASTQRQTRAKTQYF

d_gene: TRBD1
abundance: NA
j_gene: TRBJ2-3
v_gene: TRBV6-6
CDR3nt: TGTGCCAGCACCAGGACAGGGAGCACAGATACGCAGTATTTT
CDR3aa: CASTRTGSTDTQYF

d_gene: TRBD1
abundance: NA
j_gene: TRBJ2-5
v_gene: TRBV2
CDR3nt: TGTGCCAGCAGATCTTCGGACAGGGTCCTTCAAGAGACCCAGTACTTC
CDR3aa: CASRSSDRVLQETQYF

d_gene: TRBD1
abundance: NA
j_gene: TRBJ1-1
v_gene: TRBV7-6
CDR3nt: TGTGCCAGCAGCTTGGGGGACAGGCCGAGGACTGAAGCTTTCTTT
CDR3aa: CASSLGDRPRTEAFF